This is a list of T cell receptor beta chains from one sample in a study of blood T cells in healthy people across ages. One entry per CDR3 protein, called by TCRdb with MiXCR from the 5' RACE reads. The top ten clones hold approximately 0.79% of a sample with around 990,000 distinct CDR3 sequences, 20% to 25% of them seen once. These data also formed part of another study, on T cells of mothers and their children.

The sequencing sample was made of blood. These receptors originate from a girl aged 2 to 10 in good health. CDR3s include the opening cysteine and the closing phenylalanine or tryptophan. The D gene is left open where the match is weak. Clone size appears in some rows only: once, few, many, or a class for an expanded clone.

size	V	D	J	CDR3	DNA
few	TRBV28	NA	TRBJ1-4	CATCRDNNEKLFF	TGTGCCACCTGCCGAGACAATAATGAAAAACTGTTTTTT
NA	TRBV7-8	NA	TRBJ2-6	CASSFTISGANVLTF	TGTGCCAGCAGCTTTACAATATCTGGGGCCAACGTCCTGACTTTC
few	TRBV4-2	NA	TRBJ2-1	CASGSRRTIGVDEQFF	TGTGCCAGCGGATCCCGGAGAACCATCGGGGTAGATGAGCAGTTCTTC
few	TRBV27	TRBD2	TRBJ2-7	CASSSLIGWVAGTDEQYF	TGTGCCAGCAGTTCCCTAATCGGGTGGGTAGCGGGGACCGACGAGCAGTACTTC
few	TRBV29-1	NA	TRBJ1-1	CSVCNGNTEAFF	TGCAGCGTTTGTAACGGTAACACTGAAGCTTTCTTT
NA	TRBV7-9	NA	TRBJ2-1	CASSYGLSFNEQFF	TGTGCCAGCAGCTATGGACTCTCCTTTAATGAGCAGTTCTTC
few	TRBV4-1	TRBD2	TRBJ2-7	CASSRDYSGASYEQYF	TGCGCCAGCAGCCGGGACTACTCGGGCGCATCCTACGAGCAGTACTTC
NA	TRBV5-1	NA	TRBJ2-3	CASSFRERGTDTQYF	TGCGCCAGCAGCTTCAGGGAACGGGGCACAGATACGCAGTATTTT
once	TRBV28	TRBD1	TRBJ1-4	CASTDRDEKLFF	TGTGCCAGCACGGACAGGGATGAAAAACTGTTTTTT
few	TRBV10-2	TRBD2	TRBJ2-3	CASSEEGGGRWFTQYF	TGCGCCAGCAGTGAGGAAGGAGGCGGGAGGTGGTTTACGCAGTATTTT
NA	TRBV20-1	NA	TRBJ1-6	CSARGTASSYNSPLHF	TGCAGTGCTAGAGGAACAGCGAGCTCCTATAATTCACCCCTCCACTTT
NA	TRBV6-5	NA	TRBJ1-2	CASSYAPGGDGYTF	TGTGCCAGCAGTTACGCCCCGGGGGGTGATGGCTACACCTTC
few	TRBV20-1	NA	TRBJ2-1	CSARQRDGSYNEQFF	TGCAGTGCTAGACAAAGGGACGGCTCCTACAATGAGCAGTTCTTC
NA	TRBV7-2	NA	TRBJ2-1	CASSATVSVQFF	TGTGCCAGCAGCGCGACGGTTTCGGTGCAGTTCTTC
NA	TRBV7-9	TRBD1	TRBJ1-2	CASSGQGQGYGYTF	TGTGCCAGCAGCGGTCAGGGACAGGGCTATGGCTACACCTTC
few	TRBV4-1	NA	TRBJ2-5	CASSQYRDPLYQETQYF	TGCGCCAGCAGCCAATACCGGGACCCACTGTACCAAGAGACCCAGTACTTC
NA	TRBV19	TRBD1	TRBJ2-4	CASSLRDRDNIQYF	TGTGCCAGTAGTCTACGGGACAGGGACAACATTCAGTACTTC
NA	TRBV20-1	TRBD1	TRBJ1-1	CSAYGAGGTKAFF	TGCAGTGCTTACGGTGCAGGGGGCACGAAAGCTTTCTTT
NA	TRBV10-2	NA	TRBJ2-6	CASGPGEQAGGRSGANVLTF	TGCGCCAGCGGACCTGGAGAACAGGCAGGGGGGCGCTCTGGGGCCAACGTCCTGACTTTC
NA	TRBV6-6	NA	TRBJ1-2	CASTYQGLANYGYTF	TGTGCCAGCACCTACCAGGGCCTCGCTAACTATGGCTACACCTTC
many	TRBV12-3/TRBV12-4	NA	TRBJ1-4	CASSLALRKLFF	TGTGCCAGCAGTTTAGCGCTAAGGAAACTGTTTTTT
NA	TRBV29-1	NA	TRBJ2-7	CSVEVPGASSYEQYF	TGCAGCGTTGAGGTTCCCGGGGCGAGCTCCTACGAGCAGTACTTC
few	TRBV28	NA	TRBJ1-3	CASSSLTNAGTSGNTIYF	TGTGCCAGCAGTTCCCTAACTAACGCAGGGACTTCCGGAAACACCATATATTTT
NA	TRBV7-8	NA	TRBJ1-4	CASSLGTNQLGEKLFF	TGTGCCAGCAGCTTAGGTACCAACCAGCTAGGCGAAAAACTGTTTTTT